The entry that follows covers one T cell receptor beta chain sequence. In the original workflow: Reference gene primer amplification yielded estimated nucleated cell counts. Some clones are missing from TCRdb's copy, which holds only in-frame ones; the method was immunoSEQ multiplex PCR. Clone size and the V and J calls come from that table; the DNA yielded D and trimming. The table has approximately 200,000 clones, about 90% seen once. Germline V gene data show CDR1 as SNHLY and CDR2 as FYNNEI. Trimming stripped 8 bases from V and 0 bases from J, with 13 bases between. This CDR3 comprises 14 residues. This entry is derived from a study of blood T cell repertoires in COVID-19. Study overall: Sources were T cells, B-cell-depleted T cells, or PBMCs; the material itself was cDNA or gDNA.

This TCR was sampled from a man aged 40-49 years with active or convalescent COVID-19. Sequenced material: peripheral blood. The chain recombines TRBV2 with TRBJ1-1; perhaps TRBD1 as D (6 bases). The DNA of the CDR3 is TGTGCCAGCCTACTCCACAGGGTGAACACTGAAGCTTTCTTT. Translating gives CASLLHRVNTEAFF.